This TCR beta chain stems from a study of blood T cell repertoires in COVID-19. Study as a whole: From T cells, B-cell-depleted T cells, or PBMCs came the material, which was cDNA or gDNA.

In the original processing: The authors estimated nucleated cell counts from reference gene primer amplification. Produced via immunoSEQ multiplex PCR; TCRdb's table is partial and in-frame only. For V, J and clone size, that table is used; D and trimming come from the DNA. There are a few hundred thousand clones in the sample; roughly 81% occur only once, and approximately 6.6% lies in the top ten. Allocation to cohorts depended on clinical history reported by the participants. No more than 2 weeks before study entry, exposed participants had met a case of COVID-19. The source of this sequence is a woman in her fifties or sixties who had been exposed to COVID-19. The sample taken for sequencing was PBMCs or T cells enriched from blood (not recorded which).

As DNA, the CDR3 is TGCAGTGCTCCCGGGGTGTATGGCTACACCTTC. It yields the protein CSAPGVYGYTF. The V call is TRBV20-1, the J call TRBJ1-2; D is unresolved. Trimming stripped 5 bases from V and 5 bases from J, with 9 bases between. The CDR3 has 11 residues. The germline V gene has CDR1 DFQATT and CDR2 SNEGSKA (reference sequence).